These 27 T cell receptor beta chains were sequenced from one sample in a study of OX40 agonist ivuxolimab in advanced cancers. Data came from immunoSEQ multiplex PCR; TCRdb stores just in-frame clones and leaves some out. The sample gives approximately 49,000 clones, approximately 83% of which show up once; 0.95% to 1.5% is in the top ten. Sequenced here: CD4+ or CD8+ T cells sorted from blood, sampled in a trial of the OX40 agonist ivuxolimab. Source of these receptors: an adult with an advanced solid tumor such as melanoma, head and neck, liver or kidney cancer.

The rearrangement links TRBV25-1 to TRBJ1-4, with D uncertain. Trimming took off 5 bases at V and 0 bases at J, with 13 bases between the two ends. Germline assignment: CDR1 MGHDK and CDR2 SYGVNS. The CDR3 runs to 16 residues. CDR3 in amino acids: CASSSPGGPTNEKLFF. CDR3 coding DNA: TGTGCCAGCAGTTCTCCGGGTGGGCCAACTAATGAAAAACTGTTTTTT.

The V and J genes are TRBV5-1 and TRBJ1-1, with D unresolved. With 4 bases removed from V and 10 bases from J, the gap between germline ends came to 20 bases. The CDR3 runs to 14 residues. The germline V gene encodes CDR1 SGHRS and CDR2 YFSETQ. The CDR3 region has the DNA TGCGCCAGCAGCCCGGAGGCCGATGGACTGGTAGCTTTCTTT. It yields the protein CASSPEADGLVAFF.

The table lists this clone with a count of one. V is TRBV19 and J is TRBJ1-2; D gene ambiguous. V lost 7 bases to trimming and J lost 3 bases, with 9 bases between them. The CDR3 runs to 12 residues. Germline assignment: CDR1 LNHDA and CDR2 SQIVND (reference sequence). The CDR3 nucleotides read TGTGCCAGTACCCAGAATTACTATGGCTACACCTTC. This translates into CASTQNYYGYTF. Using reference TRBV19 and TRBJ1-2 for the parts outside the CDR3, the full variable domain is DGGITQSPKYLFRKEGQNVTLSCEQNLNHDAMYWYRQDPGQGLRLIYYSQIVNDFQKGDIAEGYSVSREKKESFPLTVTSAQKNPTAFYLCASTQNYYGYTFGSGTRLTVV.

CDR3 in amino acids: CASSSSSRGNIQYF. CDR3 nucleotide sequence: TGTGCCAGCAGCTCCAGCTCGAGGGGGAACATTCAGTACTTC. This rearrangement joins TRBV11-3 to TRBJ2-4, with D possibly TRBD1 on 6 matching bases. CDR1 is SGHNT and CDR2 is YENEEA in the germline V gene. V was cut by 4 bases and J by 7 bases, with 14 bases left in between. CDR3 length: 14 amino acids. The complete variable domain, with remaining parts taken from reference TRBV11-3 and TRBJ2-4, reads EAGVVQSPRYKIIEKKQPVAFWCNPISGHNTLYWYLQNLGQGPELLIRYENEEAVDDSQLPKDRFSAERLKGVDSTLKIQPAELGDSAVYLCASSSSSRGNIQYFGAGTRLSVL.

The chain couples TRBV29-1 to TRBJ1-2; tentative D call: TRBD1 (6 bases). Germline CDR1 and CDR2: SQVTM and ANQGSEA. Trimming removed 3 bases from V and 8 bases from J, with 10 bases in between. The CDR3 runs to 11 residues. The CDR3 DNA reads TGCAGCGTTGAGGGGGCGGAAGGCTACACCTTC. This encodes CSVEGAEGYTF.

This clone showed up just once. V usage is TRBV5-1 and J usage is TRBJ2-2; 7 bases align to TRBD2. The CDR3 contains 15 residues. The V and J ends lost 2 bases and 2 bases, in that order; junction bases with no gene match: 3. Germline V gene lookup returns CDR1 SGHRS and CDR2 YFSETQ. The CDR3 here is CASSLTAGNTGELFF. As DNA, the CDR3 is TGCGCCAGCAGCTTAACAGCGGGAAACACCGGGGAGCTGTTTTTT.

The chain couples TRBV6-5 to TRBJ1-4; 8 bases are a match to TRBD1. CDR3 size: 13 residues. Unmatched junction bases numbered 5, after V lost 8 bases and J lost 6 bases. The germline gives CDR1 MNHEY, CDR2 SVGAGI. The chain's CDR3 is CASGRTGYEKLFF. CDR3 nucleotide sequence: TGTGCCAGCGGACGGACAGGGTATGAAAAACTGTTTTTT.

The chain uses TRBV30 and TRBJ1-1; the D is unclear. The CDR3 has 12 amino acids. V lost 1 base and J 1 base, leaving 4 bases between the germline ends. Germline-derived CDR1 and CDR2 are GTSNPN and SVGIG (reference sequence). The CDR3 DNA reads as TGTGCCTGGAGTGAGGCGAACACTGAAGCTTTCTTT. It encodes CAWSEANTEAFF. The variable domain in full, completed from reference TRBV30 and TRBJ1-1, reads SQTIHQWPATLVQPVGSPLSLECTVEGTSNPNLYWYRQAAGRGLQLLFYSVGIGQISSEVPQNLSASRPQDRQFILSSKKLLLSDSGFYLCAWSEANTEAFFGQGTRLTVV.

The rearrangement links TRBV27 to TRBJ2-2; 10 nucleotides agree with TRBD2. This CDR3 is built from 16 residues. The V segment lost 6 bases and the J segment 0 bases; nucleotides outside the gene matches: 4. Germline loops: CDR1 MNHEY, CDR2 SMNVEV (reference sequence). The CDR3 nucleotides are TGTGCCAGCAGGGCAGCGGGGGGGACGAACACCGGGGAGCTGTTTTTT. It translates to CASRAAGGTNTGELFF.

This clone appeared a few times. The J gene is TRBJ1-6, the V gene TRBV6-1, with 7 bases aligning to TRBD1. CDR1 MNHNS and CDR2 SASEGT come from the germline V gene. This CDR3 spans 14 amino acids. Losses at the gene ends were 11 bases for V and 5 bases for J; bases not matched to a gene: 9. CDR3 in amino acids: CAVSQGYHNSPLHF. CDR3 sequence (DNA): TGTGCCGTATCACAGGGGTACCATAATTCACCCCTCCACTTT.

The CDR3 DNA is TGTGCCATCAGTCGGGGGGCGGGGCAGCCCCAGCATTTT. Protein product: CAISRGAGQPQHF. The gene calls are TRBV10-3 and TRBJ1-5, with D perhaps matching TRBD1 (6 bases). CDR1 is ENHRY and CDR2 is SYGVKD in the germline V gene. CDR3 length equals 13 residues. V was trimmed by 5 bases and J by 7 bases, leaving 12 bases between them.

This chain links TRBV13 with TRBJ1-1; no firm D call. CDR1 is PRHDT, CDR2 FYEKMQ, per germline (reference sequence). The CDR3 is 11 residues long. Deletions cut 2 bases from V and 8 bases from J, with 6 bases between. CDR3 DNA sequence: TGTGCCAGCAGCTTACTGCGCGAAGCTTTCTTT. It encodes CASSLLREAFF.

The chain is built from TRBV30 and TRBJ2-1, with TRBD1 matching over 12 bases. Trimming took 1 base from V and 9 from J; bases not matched to a gene: 7. The CDR3 spans 15 residues. CDR1 is GTSNPN and CDR2 is SVGIG in the germline V gene (reference sequence). The CDR3 DNA reads TGTGCCTGGAGTGCGGGACAGGGGGCTACCCGTGAGCAGTTCTTC. Residues: CAWSAGQGATREQFF.

The chain combines TRBV30 with TRBJ1-6; D is ambiguous. Trimming took 3 bases from V and 0 from J, leaving 12 bases between them. Per germline, CDR1 GTSNPN and CDR2 SVGIG (reference sequence). The CDR3 runs 16 residues. CDR3 amino acids: CAWSRPQSSYNSPLHF. The DNA of the CDR3 is TGTGCCTGGAGCCGACCACAGAGCTCCTATAATTCACCCCTCCACTTT.

The V call is TRBV7-2, the J call TRBJ2-1, with TRBD2 matching 8 bases. From germline, CDR1 is SGHTA and CDR2 FQGNSA. Trimming cost V 0 bases and J 3 bases; bases outside gene matches: 10. The length of the CDR3 is 18 residues. CDR3 residues: CASSLAILGGGRYNEQFF. The CDR3 bases are TGTGCCAGCAGCTTAGCTATTTTGGGCGGGGGGCGCTACAATGAGCAGTTCTTC. The variable domain in full, with the rest retrieved from reference TRBV7-2 and TRBJ2-1, is GAGVSQSPSNKVTEKGKDVELRCDPISGHTALYWYRQSLGQGLEFLIYFQGNSAPDKSGLPSDRFSAERTGGSVSTLTIQRTQQEDSAVYLCASSLAILGGGRYNEQFFGPGTRLTVL.

The chain links TRBV6-5 to TRBJ2-1; a possible D gene is TRBD2 (6 bases). The length of the CDR3 is 14 residues. Germline loops: CDR1 MNHEY, CDR2 SVGAGI. Between the trimmed V and J ends, which lost 4 bases and 5 bases, there was a span of 12 bases. The CDR3 loop reads CASSLGLLNNEQFF. CDR3 bases: TGTGCCAGCAGTTTGGGACTCCTGAACAATGAGCAGTTCTTC.

The rearrangement uses TRBV7-9 and TRBJ1-1; a weak D match, TRBD1 (5 bases). The CDR3 is 15 amino acids. Trimming took 5 bases from V and 3 from J, leaving 16 bases between them. Germline lookup yields CDR1 SEHNR and CDR2 FQNEAQ (reference sequence). For the CDR3, the DNA is TGTGCCAGCAGCGCGGGGGATCTCAGGGACACTGAAGCTTTCTTT. Residues: CASSAGDLRDTEAFF.

This CDR3 is CASGMRKGGSSYNSPLHF. The CDR3 DNA is TGTGCCAGTGGGATGCGGAAGGGTGGGAGCTCCTATAATTCACCCCTCCACTTT. The chain combines TRBV27 with TRBJ1-6; no firm D call. CDR3 size: 18 residues. V shed 9 bases and J shed 0 bases, with 21 bases lying between them. Looked up from germline, CDR1 is MNHEY and CDR2 is SMNVEV (reference sequence).

Here the CDR3 reads CASSAGTGRNTEAFF. Here the CDR3 DNA reads TGTGCCAGCAGCGCGGGGACAGGGCGCAACACTGAAGCTTTCTTT. J is TRBJ1-1 and V is TRBV5-6; 9 bases are a match to TRBD1. The CDR3 has 15 amino acids. Germline CDR1 SGHDT, CDR2 YYEEEE. V gave up 4 bases and J gave up 2 bases; unmatched junction bases: 6.

The chain is built from TRBV7-2 and TRBJ1-1; possibly TRBD1 for D (5 bases). V lost 1 base, J lost 7 bases, and 10 bases lay in between. Germline V gene lookup returns CDR1 SGHTA and CDR2 FQGNSA. This CDR3 spans 13 amino acids. Written as DNA, the CDR3 is TGTGCCAGCAGCTTAGACAGGCAGGGTGAAGCTTTCTTT. This codes for CASSLDRQGEAFF.

This chain uses TRBV9 with TRBJ2-7; TRBD2 agrees at 12 bases. Germline assignment: CDR1 SGDLS and CDR2 YYNGEE. This CDR3 has 16 amino acids. V gave up 0 bases and J gave up 7 bases; unmatched junction bases: 8. CDR3: CASSVGPSGGAGEQYF. The CDR3 DNA is TGTGCCAGCAGCGTAGGACCTAGCGGGGGGGCTGGAGAGCAGTACTTC. Drawing the rest from reference TRBV9 and TRBJ2-7, the complete variable domain is DSGVTQTPKHLITATGQRVTLRCSPRSGDLSVYWYQQSLDQGLQFLIQYYNGEERAKGNILERFSAQQFPDLHSELNLSSLELGDSALYFCASSVGPSGGAGEQYFGPGTRLTVT.

The chain is built from TRBV4-3 and TRBJ1-4; possible D gene TRBD1, 6 bases. CDR1 and CDR2 (germline): LGHNA, YSLEER. The CDR3 consists of 15 residues. Trimming took off 2 bases at V and 6 bases at J, with 13 bases between the two ends. The CDR3 here is CASSQQPGQDEKLFF. The CDR3 DNA follows: TGCGCCAGCAGCCAACAGCCGGGACAAGATGAAAAACTGTTTTTT.

The V call is TRBV5-4, the J call TRBJ2-1; a weak D match, TRBD1 (6 bases). CDR1 is SGHNT and CDR2 is YYREEE in the germline V gene (reference sequence). V was pared by 2 bases and J by 0 bases, with 6 bases between. The CDR3 covers 14 residues. CDR3 nucleotides: TGTGCCAGCAGCTTAGGGGGCTCCTACAATGAGCAGTTCTTC. Translating it yields CASSLGGSYNEQFF.

V usage is TRBV6-5 and J usage is TRBJ2-3; either TRBD1 or TRBD2 may fit D (5 bases each). Trimming stripped 8 bases from V and 0 bases from J, with 9 bases between. This CDR3 comprises 13 residues. Germline CDR1 MNHEY, CDR2 SVGAGI. CDR3 coding DNA: TGTGCCAGCCAGAGGGGAAGCACAGATACGCAGTATTTT. The encoded protein is CASQRGSTDTQYF.

The gene calls are TRBV5-4 and TRBJ2-1; D call uncertain. Between the trimmed V and J ends, which lost 6 bases and 9 bases, there was a span of 13 bases. The CDR3 runs to 12 residues. CDR1 and CDR2 from the germline V gene are SGHNT and YYREEE (reference sequence). The CDR3 nucleotides read TGTGCCAGCATACCCCTTTCGGGTGAGCAGTTCTTC. Protein product: CASIPLSGEQFF.

This clone was counted between two and nine times. J is TRBJ1-3 and V is TRBV2; D is uncertain. The germline V gene encodes CDR1 SNHLY and CDR2 FYNNEI. The CDR3 loop spans 14 amino acids. V was pared by 2 bases and J by 2 bases, with 7 bases between. The CDR3, as DNA: TGTGCCAGCAGTGAAAGTAGGCCTGGAAACACCATATATTTT. Its protein product is CASSESRPGNTIYF. The whole variable domain, remainder taken from reference TRBV2 and TRBJ1-3, is EPEVTQTPSHQVTQMGQEVILRCVPISNHLYFYWYRQILGQKVEFLVSFYNNEISEKSEIFDDQFSVERPDGSNFTLKIRSTKLEDSAMYFCASSESRPGNTIYFGEGSWLTVV.

The chain couples TRBV5-5 to TRBJ1-5; D is uncertain. The CDR3 loop spans 15 amino acids. Trimming cost V 0 bases and J 5 bases, with 12 bases left between them. Germline CDR1 SGHKS, CDR2 YYEKEE (reference sequence). The CDR3 loop reads CASSLEAGLDQPQHF. DNA for the CDR3: TGTGCCAGCAGCTTGGAGGCAGGACTGGATCAGCCCCAGCATTTT.